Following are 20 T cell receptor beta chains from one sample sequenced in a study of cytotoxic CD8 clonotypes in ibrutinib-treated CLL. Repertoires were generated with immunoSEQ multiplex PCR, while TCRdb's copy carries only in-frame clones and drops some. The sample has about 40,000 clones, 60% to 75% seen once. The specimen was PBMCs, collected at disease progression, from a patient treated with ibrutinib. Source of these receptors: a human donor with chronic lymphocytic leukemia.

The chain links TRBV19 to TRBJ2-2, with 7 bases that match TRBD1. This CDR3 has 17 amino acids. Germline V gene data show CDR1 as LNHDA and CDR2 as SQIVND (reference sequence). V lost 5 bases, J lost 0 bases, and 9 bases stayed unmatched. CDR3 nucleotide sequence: TGTGCCAGTAGTCGCAAATCAGGGGGTCCGAACACCGGGGAGCTGTTTTTT. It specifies CASSRKSGGPNTGELFF.

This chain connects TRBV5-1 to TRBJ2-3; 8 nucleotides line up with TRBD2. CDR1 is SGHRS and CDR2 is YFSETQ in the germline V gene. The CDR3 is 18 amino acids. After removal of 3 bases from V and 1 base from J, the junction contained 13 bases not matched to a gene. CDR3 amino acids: CASSSSLLAGWGTDTQYF. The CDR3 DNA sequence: TGCGCCAGCAGCTCGTCGCTTTTAGCGGGATGGGGCACAGATACGCAGTATTTT.

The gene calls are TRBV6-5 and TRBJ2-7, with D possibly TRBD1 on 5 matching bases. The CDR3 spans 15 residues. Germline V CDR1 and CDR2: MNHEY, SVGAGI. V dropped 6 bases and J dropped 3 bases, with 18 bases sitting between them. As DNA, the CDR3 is TGTGCCAGCAGCCCAGGGTTCCGGGCTCTCTACGAGCAGTACTTC. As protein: CASSPGFRALYEQYF.

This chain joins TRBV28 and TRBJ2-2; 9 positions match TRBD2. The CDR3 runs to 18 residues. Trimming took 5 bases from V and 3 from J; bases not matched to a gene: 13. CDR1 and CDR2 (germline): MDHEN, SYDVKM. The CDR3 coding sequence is TGTGCCAGCAGTCCTATATCCCCCACTAGCGGGTACACCGGGGAGCTGTTTTTT. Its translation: CASSPISPTSGYTGELFF.

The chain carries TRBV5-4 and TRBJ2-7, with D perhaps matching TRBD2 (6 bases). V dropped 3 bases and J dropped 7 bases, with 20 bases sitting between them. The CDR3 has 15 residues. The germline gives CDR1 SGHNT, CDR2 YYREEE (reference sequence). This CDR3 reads CASSSRDFLGGEQYF. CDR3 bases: TGTGCCAGCAGCTCCCGGGACTTTCTCGGTGGTGAGCAGTACTTC.

DNA for the CDR3: TGTGCCAGCAATCCAGGGGGCTATAGCAATCAGCCCCAGCATTTT. As protein: CASNPGGYSNQPQHF. This chain links TRBV7-8 with TRBJ1-5; TRBD1 matches at 8 bases. This CDR3 is built from 15 residues. Losses at the gene ends were 7 bases for V and 0 bases for J; bases not matched to a gene: 5. From germline, CDR1 is SGHVS and CDR2 FQNEAQ. The complete variable domain, with remaining parts taken from reference TRBV7-8 and TRBJ1-5, reads GAGVSQSPRYKVAKRGQDVALRCDPISGHVSLFWYQQALGQGPEFLTYFQNEAQLDKSGLPSDRFFAERPEGSVSTLKIQRTQQEDSAVYLCASNPGGYSNQPQHFGDGTRLSIL.

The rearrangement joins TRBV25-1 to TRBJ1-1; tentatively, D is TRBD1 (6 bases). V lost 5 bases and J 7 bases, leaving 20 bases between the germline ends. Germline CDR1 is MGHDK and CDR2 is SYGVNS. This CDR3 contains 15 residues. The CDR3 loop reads CASSSRGGRSNEAFF. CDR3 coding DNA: TGTGCCAGCAGTTCAAGGGGGGGGCGTTCAAATGAAGCTTTCTTT.

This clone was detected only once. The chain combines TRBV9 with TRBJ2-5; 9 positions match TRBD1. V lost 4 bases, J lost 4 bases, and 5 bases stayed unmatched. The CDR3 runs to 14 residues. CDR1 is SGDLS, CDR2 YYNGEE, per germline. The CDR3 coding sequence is TGTGCCAGCAGCCAACAGGGGGCGAGAGAGACCCAGTACTTC. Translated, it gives CASSQQGARETQYF.

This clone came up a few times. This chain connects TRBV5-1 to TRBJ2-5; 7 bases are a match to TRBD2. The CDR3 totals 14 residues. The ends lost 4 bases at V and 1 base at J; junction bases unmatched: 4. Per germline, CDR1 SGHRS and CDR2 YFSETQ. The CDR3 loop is CASSTRTSQETQYF. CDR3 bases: TGCGCCAGCAGCACTCGGACTAGCCAAGAGACCCAGTACTTC. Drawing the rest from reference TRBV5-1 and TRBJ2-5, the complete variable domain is KAGVTQTPRYLIKTRGQQVTLSCSPISGHRSVSWYQQTPGQGLQFLFEYFSETQRNKGNFPGRFSGRQFSNSRSEMNVSTLELGDSALYLCASSTRTSQETQYFGPGTRLLVL.

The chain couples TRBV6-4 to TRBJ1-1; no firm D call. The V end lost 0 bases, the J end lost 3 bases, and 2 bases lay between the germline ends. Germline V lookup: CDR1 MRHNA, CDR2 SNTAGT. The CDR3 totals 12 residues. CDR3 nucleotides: TGTGCCAGCAGTGACTCTCACACTGAAGCTTTCTTT. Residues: CASSDSHTEAFF.

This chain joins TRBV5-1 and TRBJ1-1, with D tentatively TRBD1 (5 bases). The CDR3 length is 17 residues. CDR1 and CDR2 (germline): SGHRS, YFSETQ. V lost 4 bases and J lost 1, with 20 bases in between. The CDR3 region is CASSLPVGGRENTEAFF. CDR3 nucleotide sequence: TGCGCCAGCAGCCTCCCCGTCGGAGGCAGGGAGAACACTGAAGCTTTCTTT.

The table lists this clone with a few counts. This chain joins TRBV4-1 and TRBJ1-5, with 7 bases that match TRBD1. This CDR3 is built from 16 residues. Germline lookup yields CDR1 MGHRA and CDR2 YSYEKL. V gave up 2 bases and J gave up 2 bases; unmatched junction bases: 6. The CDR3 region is CASSQMGTVGNQPQHF. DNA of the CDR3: TGCGCCAGCAGCCAAATGGGGACAGTGGGCAATCAGCCCCAGCATTTT.

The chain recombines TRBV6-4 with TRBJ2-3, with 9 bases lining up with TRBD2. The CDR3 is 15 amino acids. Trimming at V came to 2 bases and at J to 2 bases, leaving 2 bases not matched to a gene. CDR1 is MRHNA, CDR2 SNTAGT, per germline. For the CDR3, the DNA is TGTGCCAGCAGTGACGGCGGGGGGGCCACAGATACGCAGTATTTT. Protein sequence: CASSDGGGATDTQYF.

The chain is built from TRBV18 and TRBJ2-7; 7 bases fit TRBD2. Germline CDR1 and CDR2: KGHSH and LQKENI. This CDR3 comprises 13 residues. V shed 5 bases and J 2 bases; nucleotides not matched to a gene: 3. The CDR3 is CASSAGEAYEQYF. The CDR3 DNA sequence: TGTGCCAGCTCAGCGGGAGAGGCCTACGAGCAGTACTTC.

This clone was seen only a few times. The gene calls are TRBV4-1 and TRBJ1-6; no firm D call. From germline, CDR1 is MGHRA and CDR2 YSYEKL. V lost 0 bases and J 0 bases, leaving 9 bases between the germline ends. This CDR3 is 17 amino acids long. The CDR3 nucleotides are TGCGCCAGCAGCCAAGAGACGGGCAGCTCCTATAATTCACCCCTCCACTTT. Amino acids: CASSQETGSSYNSPLHF.

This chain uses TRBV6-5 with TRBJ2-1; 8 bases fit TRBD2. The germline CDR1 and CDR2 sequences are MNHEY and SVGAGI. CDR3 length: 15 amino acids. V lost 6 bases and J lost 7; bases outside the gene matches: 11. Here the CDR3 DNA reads TGTGCCAGCAGGAACTGGGGGACTAGAGAGAATGAGCAGTTCTTC. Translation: CASRNWGTRENEQFF.

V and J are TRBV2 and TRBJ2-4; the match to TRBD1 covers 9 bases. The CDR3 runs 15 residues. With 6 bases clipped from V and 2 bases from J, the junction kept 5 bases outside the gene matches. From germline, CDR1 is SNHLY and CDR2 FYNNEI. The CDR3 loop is CASRAGQGSKNIQYF. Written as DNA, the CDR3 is TGTGCCAGCAGGGCCGGACAGGGGTCCAAAAACATTCAGTACTTC.

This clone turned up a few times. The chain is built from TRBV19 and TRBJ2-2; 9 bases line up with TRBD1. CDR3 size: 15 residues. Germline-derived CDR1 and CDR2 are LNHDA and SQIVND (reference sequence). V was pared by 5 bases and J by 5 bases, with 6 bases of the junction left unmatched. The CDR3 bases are TGTGCCAGTAGTCCCGGGACAGGGCGGACCGGGGAGCTGTTTTTT. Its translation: CASSPGTGRTGELFF.

CDR3 residues: CASSLEAGFREQYF. CDR3 DNA: TGCGCCAGCAGCTTGGAGGCAGGGTTTCGCGAGCAGTACTTC. The chain couples TRBV5-1 to TRBJ2-7; D is perhaps TRBD1 (5 bases). Trimming removed 0 bases at V and 6 bases at J, with 13 bases between. This CDR3 comprises 14 residues. Per the germline V gene, CDR1 is SGHRS and CDR2 is YFSETQ.

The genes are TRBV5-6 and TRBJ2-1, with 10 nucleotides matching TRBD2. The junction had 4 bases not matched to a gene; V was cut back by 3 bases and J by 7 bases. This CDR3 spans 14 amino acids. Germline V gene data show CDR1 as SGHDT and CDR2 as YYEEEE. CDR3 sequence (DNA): TGTGCCAGCAGCTACGGACTAGCGGCTAATGAGCAGTTCTTC. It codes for CASSYGLAANEQFF.